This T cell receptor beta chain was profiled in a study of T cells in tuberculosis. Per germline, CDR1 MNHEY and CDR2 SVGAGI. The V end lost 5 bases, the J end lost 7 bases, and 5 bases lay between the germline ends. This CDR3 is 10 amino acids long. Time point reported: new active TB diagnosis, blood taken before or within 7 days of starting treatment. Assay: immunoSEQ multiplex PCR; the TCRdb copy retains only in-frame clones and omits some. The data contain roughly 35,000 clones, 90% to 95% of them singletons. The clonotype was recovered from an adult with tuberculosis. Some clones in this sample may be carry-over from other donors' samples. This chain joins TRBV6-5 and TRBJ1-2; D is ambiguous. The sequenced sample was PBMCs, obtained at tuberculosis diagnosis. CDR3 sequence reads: CASSNGGYTF. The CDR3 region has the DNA TGTGCCAGCAGTAACGGTGGCTACACCTTC.